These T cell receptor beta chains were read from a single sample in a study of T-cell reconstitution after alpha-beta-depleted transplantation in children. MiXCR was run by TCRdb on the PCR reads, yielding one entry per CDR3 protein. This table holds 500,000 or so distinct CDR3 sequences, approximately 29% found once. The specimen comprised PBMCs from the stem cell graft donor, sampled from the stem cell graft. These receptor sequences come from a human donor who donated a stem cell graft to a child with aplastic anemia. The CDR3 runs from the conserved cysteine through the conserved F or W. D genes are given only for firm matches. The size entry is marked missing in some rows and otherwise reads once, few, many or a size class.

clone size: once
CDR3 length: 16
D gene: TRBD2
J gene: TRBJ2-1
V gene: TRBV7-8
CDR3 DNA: TGTGCCAGCAGCTTAGTGGCTAGCGGGGGGTACAATGAGCAGTTCTTC
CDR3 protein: CASSLVASGGYNEQFF

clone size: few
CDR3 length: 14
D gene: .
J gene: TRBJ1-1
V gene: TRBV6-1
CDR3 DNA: TGTGCCAGCACCCCGGAGACACCGAACACTGAAGCTTTCTTT
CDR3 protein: CASTPETPNTEAFF

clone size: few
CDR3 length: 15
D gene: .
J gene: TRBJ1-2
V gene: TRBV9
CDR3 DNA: TGTGCCAGCAGCGGTTTTGGGGCATCCGACTATGGCTACACCTTC
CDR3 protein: CASSGFGASDYGYTF

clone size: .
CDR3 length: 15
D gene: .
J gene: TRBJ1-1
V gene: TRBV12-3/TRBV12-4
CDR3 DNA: TGTGCCAGCAGTTCCCGGGGGGGGATGGGTTCTGAAGCTTTCTTT
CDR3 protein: CASSSRGGMGSEAFF

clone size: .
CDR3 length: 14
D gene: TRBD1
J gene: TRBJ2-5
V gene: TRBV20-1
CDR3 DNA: TGCAGTGCTAGCACAGGGGGCGAGGGAGAGACCCAGTACTTC
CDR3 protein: CSASTGGEGETQYF

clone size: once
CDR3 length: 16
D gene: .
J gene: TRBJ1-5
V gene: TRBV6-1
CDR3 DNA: TGTGCCAGCAGCCCCTGGCGACAGGTTGATGGGCAGCCCCAGCATTTT
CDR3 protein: CASSPWRQVDGQPQHF

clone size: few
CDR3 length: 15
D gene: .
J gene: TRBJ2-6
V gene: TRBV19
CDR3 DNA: TGTGCCAGTAGTATAGAAGGGTCTGGGGCCAACGTCCTGACTTTC
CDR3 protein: CASSIEGSGANVLTF

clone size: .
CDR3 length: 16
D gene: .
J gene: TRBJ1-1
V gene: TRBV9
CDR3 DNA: TGTGCCAGCAGCTTAAAGCCGAGCGAAGGGCACACTGAAGCTTTCTTT
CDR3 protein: CASSLKPSEGHTEAFF

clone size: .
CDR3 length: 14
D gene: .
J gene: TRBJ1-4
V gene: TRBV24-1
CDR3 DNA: TGTGCCACCAGTCAGACAGGACAAAACCAAAAACTGTTTTTT
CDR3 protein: CATSQTGQNQKLFF

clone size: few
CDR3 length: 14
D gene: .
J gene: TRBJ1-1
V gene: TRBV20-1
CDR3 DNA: TGCAGTGCTCCACCGACAGGTGGAGGTACTGAAGCTTTCTTT
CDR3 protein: CSAPPTGGGTEAFF

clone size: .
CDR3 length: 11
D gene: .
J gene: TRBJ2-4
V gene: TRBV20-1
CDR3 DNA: TGCAGTGCTAGGACAGGAGACATTCAGTACTTC
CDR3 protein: CSARTGDIQYF

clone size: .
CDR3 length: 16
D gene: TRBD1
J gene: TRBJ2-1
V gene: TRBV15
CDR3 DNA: TGTGCCACCAGCAGGGAAGGAACAGGGGGCTTGGGTGAGCAGTTCTTC
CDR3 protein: CATSREGTGGLGEQFF

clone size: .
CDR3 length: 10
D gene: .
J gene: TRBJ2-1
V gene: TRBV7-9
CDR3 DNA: TGTGCCAGCAGCGGTAGTGAGCAGTTCTTC
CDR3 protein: CASSGSEQFF

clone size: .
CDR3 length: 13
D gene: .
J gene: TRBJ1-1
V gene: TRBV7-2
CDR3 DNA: TGTGCCAGCAGCCCGTACGCCTCTGGAGTAGCTTTCTTT
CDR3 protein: CASSPYASGVAFF

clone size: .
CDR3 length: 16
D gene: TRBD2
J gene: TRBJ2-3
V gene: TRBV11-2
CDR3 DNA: TGTGCCAGCAGCAGAGGACTAGGCGGAGACACAGATACGCAGTATTTT
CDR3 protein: CASSRGLGGDTDTQYF

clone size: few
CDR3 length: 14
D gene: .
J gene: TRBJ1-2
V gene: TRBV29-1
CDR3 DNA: TGCAGCGTAACCCCTACCGGGACGAACTATGGCTACACCTTC
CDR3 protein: CSVTPTGTNYGYTF

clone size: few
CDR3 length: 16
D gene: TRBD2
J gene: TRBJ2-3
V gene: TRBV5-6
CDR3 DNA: TGTGCCAGCAGTGGGACTAGCGGGTCTCTCACAGATACGCAGTATTTT
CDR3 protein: CASSGTSGSLTDTQYF

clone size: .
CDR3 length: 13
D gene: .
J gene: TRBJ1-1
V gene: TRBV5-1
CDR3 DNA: TGCGCCAGCAGCTTGGAGGATTACACTGAAGCTTTCTTT
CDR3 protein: CASSLEDYTEAFF

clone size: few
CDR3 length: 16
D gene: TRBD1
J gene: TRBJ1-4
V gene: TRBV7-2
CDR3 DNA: TGTGCCAGCAGTTCCCCAAAGACAGGGAGGAGTGAAAAACTGTTTTTT
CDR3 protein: CASSSPKTGRSEKLFF

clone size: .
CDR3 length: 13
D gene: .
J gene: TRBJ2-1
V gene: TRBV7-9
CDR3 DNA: TGTGCCAGCAGTTACACCGGGGGCAATGAGCAGTTCTTC
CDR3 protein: CASSYTGGNEQFF

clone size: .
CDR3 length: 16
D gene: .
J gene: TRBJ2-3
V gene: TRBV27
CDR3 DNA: TGTGCCAGCAGTTTCAGGAGCGCTATCCGGACAGATACGCAGTATTTT
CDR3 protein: CASSFRSAIRTDTQYF

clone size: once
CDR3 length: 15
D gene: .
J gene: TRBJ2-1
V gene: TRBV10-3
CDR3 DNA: TGTGCCATCAGTGAGTCGGAGGGGTCCGGCAATGAGCAGTTCTTC
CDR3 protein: CAISESEGSGNEQFF

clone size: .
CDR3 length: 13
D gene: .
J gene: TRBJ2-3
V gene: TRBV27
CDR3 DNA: TGTGCCATCCAAATTGTAAGCACAGATACGCAGTATTTT
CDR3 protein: CAIQIVSTDTQYF

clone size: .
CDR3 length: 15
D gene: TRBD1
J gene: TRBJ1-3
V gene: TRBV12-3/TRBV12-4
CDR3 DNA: TGTGCCAGCAGCCGACAGGGGCGCTCTGGAAACACCATATATTTT
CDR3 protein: CASSRQGRSGNTIYF

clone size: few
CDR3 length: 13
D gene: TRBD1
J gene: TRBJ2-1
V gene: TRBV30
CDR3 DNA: TGTGCCTCGACGGGACAGGGATACAATGAGCAGTTCTTC
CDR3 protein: CASTGQGYNEQFF

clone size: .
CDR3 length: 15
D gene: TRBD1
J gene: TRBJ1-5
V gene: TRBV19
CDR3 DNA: TGTGCCAGTAGTATAAAGGGACAGGGGGCCCAGCCCCAGCATTTT
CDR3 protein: CASSIKGQGAQPQHF

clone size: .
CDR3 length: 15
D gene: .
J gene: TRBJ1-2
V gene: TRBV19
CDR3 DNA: TGTGCCAGTAGTATGGGGGATTCGGTCGCCTATGGCTACACCTTC
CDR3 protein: CASSMGDSVAYGYTF

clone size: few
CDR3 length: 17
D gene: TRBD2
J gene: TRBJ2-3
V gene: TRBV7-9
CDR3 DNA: TGTGCCAGCAGCCCAAAGTTAGCGGGAGAGACCACAGATACGCAGTATTTT
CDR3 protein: CASSPKLAGETTDTQYF

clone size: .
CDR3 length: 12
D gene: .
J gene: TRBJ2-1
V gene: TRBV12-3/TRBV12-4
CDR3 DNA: TGTGCCACCGAAACGGGTTACAATGAGCAGTTCTTC
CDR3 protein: CATETGYNEQFF

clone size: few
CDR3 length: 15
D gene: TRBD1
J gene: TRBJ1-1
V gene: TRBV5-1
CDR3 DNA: TGCGCCAGCAGCTCCAGGGGGGGGAAGAACACTGAAGCTTTCTTT
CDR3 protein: CASSSRGGKNTEAFF

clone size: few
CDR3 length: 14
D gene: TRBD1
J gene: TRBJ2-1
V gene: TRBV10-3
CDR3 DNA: TGTGCCATCAGCCGCACGCAGGGGGTCGATGAGCAGTTCTTC
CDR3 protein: CAISRTQGVDEQFF

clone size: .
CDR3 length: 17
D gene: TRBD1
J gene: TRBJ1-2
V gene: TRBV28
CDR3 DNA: TGTGCCAGCAGTTTAAGAGGGTCGGCGAACAGGGGCTATGGCTACACCTTC
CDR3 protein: CASSLRGSANRGYGYTF

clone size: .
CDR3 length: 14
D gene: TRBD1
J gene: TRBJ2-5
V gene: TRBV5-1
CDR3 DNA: TGCGCCAGCAGCTTTGGGACAGCGAAAGAGACCCAGTACTTC
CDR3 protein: CASSFGTAKETQYF

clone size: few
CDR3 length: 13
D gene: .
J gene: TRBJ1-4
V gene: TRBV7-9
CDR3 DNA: TGTGCCAGCAGCTTAGCGACTTCCGAAAAACTGTTTTTT
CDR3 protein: CASSLATSEKLFF

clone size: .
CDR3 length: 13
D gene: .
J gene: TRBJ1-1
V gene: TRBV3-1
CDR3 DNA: TGTGCCAGCAGCCAAGATTTGGGGATGGAAGCTTTCTTT
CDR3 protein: CASSQDLGMEAFF

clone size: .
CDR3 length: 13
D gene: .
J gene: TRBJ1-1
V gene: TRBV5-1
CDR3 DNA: TGCGCCAGCAGCTTGGTCCCGGCTCCTGAAGCTTTCTTT
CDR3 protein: CASSLVPAPEAFF

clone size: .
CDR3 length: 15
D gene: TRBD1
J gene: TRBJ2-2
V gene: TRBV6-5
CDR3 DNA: TGTGCCAGCAGTTATGACAGGGCCGTGACCGGGGAGCTGTTTTTT
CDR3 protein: CASSYDRAVTGELFF

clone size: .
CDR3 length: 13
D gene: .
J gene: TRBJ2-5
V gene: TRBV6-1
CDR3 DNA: TGTGCCAGCACTCGACAGCCCCAAGAGACCCAGTACTTC
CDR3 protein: CASTRQPQETQYF

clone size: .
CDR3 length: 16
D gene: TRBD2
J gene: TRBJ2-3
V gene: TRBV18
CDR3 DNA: TGTGCCAGCTCACCCTCCTTAGCGGGAGGGCCAGATACGCAGTATTTT
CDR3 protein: CASSPSLAGGPDTQYF

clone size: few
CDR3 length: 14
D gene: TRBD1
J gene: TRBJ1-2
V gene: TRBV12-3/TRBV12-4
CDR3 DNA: TGTGCCAGCAGCGTGAACAGGGGGCTATACGGCTACACCTTC
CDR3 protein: CASSVNRGLYGYTF

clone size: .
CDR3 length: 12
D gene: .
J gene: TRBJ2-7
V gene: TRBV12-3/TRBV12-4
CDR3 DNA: TGTGCCAGCAGTACGGTCCTGTACGAGCAGTACTTC
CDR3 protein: CASSTVLYEQYF

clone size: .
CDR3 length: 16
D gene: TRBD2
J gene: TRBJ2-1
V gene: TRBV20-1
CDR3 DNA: TGCAGTGCTAGAGACCCCTGGGGGGGTGCCTACAATGAGCAGTTCTTC
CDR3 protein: CSARDPWGGAYNEQFF

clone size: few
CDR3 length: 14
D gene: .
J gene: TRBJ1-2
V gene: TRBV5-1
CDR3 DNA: TGCGCCAGCAGCTTGGAAGGGTATTCTGCAGGCTACACCTTC
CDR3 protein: CASSLEGYSAGYTF

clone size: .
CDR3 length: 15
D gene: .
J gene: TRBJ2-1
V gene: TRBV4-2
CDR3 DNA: TGTGCCAGCAGCCAAGTCCCAGGGGATGACAATGAGCAGTTCTTC
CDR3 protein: CASSQVPGDDNEQFF

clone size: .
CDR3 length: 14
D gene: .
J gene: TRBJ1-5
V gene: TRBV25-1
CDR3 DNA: TGTGCCAGCAGCCTCTACAGGGACGATCAGCCCCAGCATTTT
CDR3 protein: CASSLYRDDQPQHF

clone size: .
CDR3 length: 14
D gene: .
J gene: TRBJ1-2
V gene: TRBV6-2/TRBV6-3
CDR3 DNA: TGTGCCAGCAGTTACGAGGGGGGCGACTATGGCTACACCTTC
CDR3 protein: CASSYEGGDYGYTF

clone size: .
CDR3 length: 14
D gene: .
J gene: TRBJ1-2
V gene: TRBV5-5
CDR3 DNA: TGTGCCAGCAGCGCCTCACAGGGTGCTAGCGGCTACACCTTC
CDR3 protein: CASSASQGASGYTF

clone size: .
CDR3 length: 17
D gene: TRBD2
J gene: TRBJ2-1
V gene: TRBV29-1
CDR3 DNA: TGCAGCGTTGAAGATCTGGCTAGCGGGAGCCATCCCAATGAGCAGTTCTTC
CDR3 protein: CSVEDLASGSHPNEQFF

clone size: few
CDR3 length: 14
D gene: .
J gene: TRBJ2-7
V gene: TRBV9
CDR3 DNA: TGTGCCAGCAGCGTAGACTCCACAGCCTACGAGCAGTACTTC
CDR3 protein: CASSVDSTAYEQYF

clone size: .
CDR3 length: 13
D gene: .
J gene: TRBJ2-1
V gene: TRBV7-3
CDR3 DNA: TGTGCCAGCAGCTTAACAAGGGACAATGAGCAGTTCTTC
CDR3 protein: CASSLTRDNEQFF

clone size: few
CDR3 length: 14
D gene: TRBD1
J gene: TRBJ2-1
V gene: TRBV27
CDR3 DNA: TGTGCCAGCAGCCGGGACAGGGTCGGTAATGAGCAGTTCTTC
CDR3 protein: CASSRDRVGNEQFF

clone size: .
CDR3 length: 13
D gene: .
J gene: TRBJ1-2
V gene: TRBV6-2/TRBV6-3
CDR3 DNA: TGTGCCAGCAGCCCCCTCCTGGAGTATGGCTACACCTTC
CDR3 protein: CASSPLLEYGYTF

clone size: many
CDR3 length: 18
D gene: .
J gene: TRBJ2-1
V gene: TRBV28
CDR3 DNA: TGTGCCAGCAGTTTAGTCGTATCCGAGGCAGCAGAGGTCGATGAGCAGTTCTTC
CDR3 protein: CASSLVVSEAAEVDEQFF

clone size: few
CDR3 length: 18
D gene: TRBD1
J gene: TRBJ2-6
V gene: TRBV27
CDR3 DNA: TGTGCCAGCAGACAAAATGGGGACAGGGTGTCAGGGGCCAACGTCCTGACTTTC
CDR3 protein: CASRQNGDRVSGANVLTF

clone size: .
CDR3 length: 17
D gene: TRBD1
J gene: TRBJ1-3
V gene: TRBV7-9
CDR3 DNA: TGTGCCAGCAGCCCCTCGGACAGGCCACTCTCTGGAAACACCATATATTTT
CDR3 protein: CASSPSDRPLSGNTIYF

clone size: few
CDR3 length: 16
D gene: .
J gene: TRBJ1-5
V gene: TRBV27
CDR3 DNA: TGTGCCAGCAGTTCTGGATCAGTTGGGGGGAATCAGCCCCAGCATTTT
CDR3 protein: CASSSGSVGGNQPQHF

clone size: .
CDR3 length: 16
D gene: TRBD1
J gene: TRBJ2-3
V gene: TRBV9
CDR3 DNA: TGTGCCAGCAGCGTTGGACAGGGTAAATGGGGAGATACGCAGTATTTT
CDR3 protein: CASSVGQGKWGDTQYF